Below are 9 T cell receptor beta chains sequenced from a single sample in a study of beta chain features in type 1 diabetes. Study observations and caveats: Patients with Type 1 diabetes showed moderately but significantly shorter TCRB CDR3s in all four CD4+ subsets.

The study reverse transcribed the entire isolated RNA, so it sequenced expressed TCRB transcripts. Profiling relied on immunoSEQ multiplex PCR, and the TCRdb table lists in-frame clones only, not all of them. The data hold 250,000 to 300,000 clones, with roughly a quarter observed a single time. Antigen specificity for these receptors is unknown. Material for sequencing was naive CD4+ T cells from blood. Receptors were obtained from a woman younger than 45 with type 1 diabetes.

This clone was observed a handful of times. The chain links TRBV29-1 to TRBJ2-7; 11 nucleotides align to TRBD2. Unmatched junction bases numbered 14, after V lost 7 bases and J lost 3 bases. The germline V gene encodes CDR1 SQVTM and CDR2 ANQGSEA. This CDR3 is 16 amino acids long. The CDR3 DNA sequence: TGCAGCGCCGCCGGGACTAGCGGTGGTCCGAACTACGAGCAGTACTTC. This encodes CSAAGTSGGPNYEQYF.

The rearrangement links TRBV4-1 to TRBJ1-2; D possibly corresponds to TRBD1 (6 bases). This CDR3 is built from 15 residues. V dropped 4 bases and J dropped 4 bases, with 16 bases sitting between them. Per germline, CDR1 MGHRA and CDR2 YSYEKL. Here the CDR3 DNA reads TGCGCCAGCAGCCCCCCAACCGGGACACCCTATGGCTACACCTTC. This codes for CASSPPTGTPYGYTF.

CDR3 sequence reads: CASLDRARYETQYF. CDR3 nucleotide sequence: TGTGCCAGCCTGGACAGGGCCAGATACGAGACCCAGTACTTC. This chain connects TRBV2 to TRBJ2-5; 8 bases map to TRBD1. J gave up 5 bases and V 8 bases, and 10 bases lay outside the gene matches. CDR1 and CDR2 from the germline V gene are SNHLY and FYNNEI. This CDR3 contains 14 residues.

There are a few counts of this clone. The chain employs TRBV21-1 and TRBJ2-7; the table gives TRBD2 as D, unverified against the DNA. TRBV21-1 corresponds to a pseudogene. This CDR3 has 15 residues. This chain's CDR3 is CASSKGRTSGWEQYF. For the CDR3, the DNA is TGTGCCAGCAGCAAGGGTCGGACTAGCGGATGGGAGCAGTACTTC.

This clone was counted between two and nine times. Sequence at one end of the junction differs from germline and may be a read error. V gene TRBV2 combines with J gene TRBJ2-3; a weak D match, TRBD2 (6 bases). The CDR3 is made up of 12 amino acids. The V gene's germline CDR1 is SNHLY and CDR2 FYNNEI. Here the CDR3 DNA reads TGTGCCAGCAGTACTAGCACCGATACGCAGTATTTT. Encoded protein: CASSTSTDTQYF.

The chain uses TRBV29-1 and TRBJ2-5; TRBD2 agrees at 8 bases. Germline V gives CDR1 SQVTM, CDR2 ANQGSEA. Trimming took 6 bases from V and 5 from J; bases not matched to a gene: 11. This CDR3 comprises 14 residues. The CDR3 bases are TGCAGCGTCGGGGGGGGGCAGTTAAGGGAGACCCAGTACTTC. As protein: CSVGGGQLRETQYF.

This clone has more than one count but fewer than ten. The chain uses TRBV7-9 and TRBJ2-7, with D perhaps TRBD2 (7 bases). The V and J ends lost 0 bases and 2 bases respectively, with 11 bases between them. The CDR3 is 15 amino acids. The germline V gene encodes CDR1 SEHNR and CDR2 FQNEAQ (reference sequence). CDR3 nucleotide sequence: TGTGCCAGCAGCTTAGCGGGGGCGGGAGCCTACGAGCAGTACTTC. It encodes CASSLAGAGAYEQYF.

Of note for this clone: Other DNA sequences in this specimen translate into the identical CDR3. The genes are TRBV30 and TRBJ2-2; unclear D gene. Per the germline V gene, CDR1 is GTSNPN and CDR2 is SVGIG (reference sequence). Trimming pared 4 bases from V and 1 base from J, leaving 4 bases between. The CDR3 runs to 12 residues. The DNA of the CDR3 is TGTGCCTGGACAGGGAACACCGGGGAGCTGTTTTTT. Its translation is CAWTGNTGELFF. Full variable domain (outside the CDR3, taken from reference TRBV30 and TRBJ2-2): SQTIHQWPATLVQPVGSPLSLECTVEGTSNPNLYWYRQAAGRGLQLLFYSVGIGQISSEVPQNLSASRPQDRQFILSSKKLLLSDSGFYLCAWTGNTGELFFGEGSRLTVL.

This clone was seen only a few times. The genes are TRBV2 and TRBJ2-1, with 7 nucleotides matching TRBD2. Germline CDR1 reads SNHLY; CDR2 reads FYNNEI. This CDR3 has 15 residues. V trimming: 2 bases; J trimming: 9 bases; junction bases outside the gene matches: 10. The CDR3 here is CASSETGLWAGEQFF. Written as DNA, the CDR3 is TGTGCCAGCAGTGAAACGGGACTATGGGCGGGTGAGCAGTTCTTC. The variable domain in full, completed from reference TRBV2 and TRBJ2-1, reads EPEVTQTPSHQVTQMGQEVILRCVPISNHLYFYWYRQILGQKVEFLVSFYNNEISEKSEIFDDQFSVERPDGSNFTLKIRSTKLEDSAMYFCASSETGLWAGEQFFGPGTRLTVL.